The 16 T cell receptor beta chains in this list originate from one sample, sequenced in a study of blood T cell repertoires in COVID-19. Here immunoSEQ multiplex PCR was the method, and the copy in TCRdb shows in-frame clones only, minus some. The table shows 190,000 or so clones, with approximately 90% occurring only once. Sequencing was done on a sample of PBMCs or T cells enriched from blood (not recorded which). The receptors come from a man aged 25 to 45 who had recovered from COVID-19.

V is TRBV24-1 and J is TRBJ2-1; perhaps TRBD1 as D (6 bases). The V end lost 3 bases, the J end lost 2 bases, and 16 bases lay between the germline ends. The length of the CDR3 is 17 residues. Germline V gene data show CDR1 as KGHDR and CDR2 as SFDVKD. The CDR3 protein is CATSDPRKQGTYNEQFF. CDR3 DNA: TGTGCCACCAGTGATCCCAGAAAACAGGGCACCTACAATGAGCAGTTCTTC.

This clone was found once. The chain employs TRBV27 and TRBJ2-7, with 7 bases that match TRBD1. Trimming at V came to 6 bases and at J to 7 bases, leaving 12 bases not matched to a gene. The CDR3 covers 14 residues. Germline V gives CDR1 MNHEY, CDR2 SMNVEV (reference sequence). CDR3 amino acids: CASSEGQPQREQYF. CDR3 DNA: TGTGCCAGCAGCGAGGGACAGCCTCAAAGGGAGCAGTACTTC.

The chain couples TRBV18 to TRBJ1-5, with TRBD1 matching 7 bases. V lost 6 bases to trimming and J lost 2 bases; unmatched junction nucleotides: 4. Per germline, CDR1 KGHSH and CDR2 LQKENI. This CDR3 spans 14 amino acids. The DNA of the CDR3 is TGTGCCAGCTCCCGCGGACAGGGCAATCAGCCCCAGCATTTT. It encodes CASSRGQGNQPQHF. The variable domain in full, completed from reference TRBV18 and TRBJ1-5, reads NAGVMQNPRHLVRRRGQEARLRCSPMKGHSHVYWYRQLPEEGLKFMVYLQKENIIDESGMPKERFSAEFPKEGPSILRIQQVVRGDSAAYFCASSRGQGNQPQHFGDGTRLSIL.

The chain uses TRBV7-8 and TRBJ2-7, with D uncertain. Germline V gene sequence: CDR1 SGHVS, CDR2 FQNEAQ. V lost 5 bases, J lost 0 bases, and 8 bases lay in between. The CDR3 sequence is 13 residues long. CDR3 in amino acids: CASSPQSSYEQYF. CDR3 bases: TGTGCCAGCAGCCCACAGAGCTCCTACGAGCAGTACTTC.

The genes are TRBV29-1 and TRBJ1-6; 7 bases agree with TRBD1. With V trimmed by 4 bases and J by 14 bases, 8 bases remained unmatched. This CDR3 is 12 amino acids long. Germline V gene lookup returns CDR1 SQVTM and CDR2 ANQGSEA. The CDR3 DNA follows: TGCAGCGTTGTACTCGAAGGACAGGCCCTCCACTTT. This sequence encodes CSVVLEGQALHF.

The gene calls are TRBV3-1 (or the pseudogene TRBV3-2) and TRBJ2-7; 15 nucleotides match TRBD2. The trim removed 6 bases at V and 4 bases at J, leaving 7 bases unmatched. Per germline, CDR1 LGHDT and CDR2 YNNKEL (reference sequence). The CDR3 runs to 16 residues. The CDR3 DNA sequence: TGTGCCAGCAGGAACAGGGGGACTAGCGGGAGGTACGAGCAGTACTTC. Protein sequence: CASRNRGTSGRYEQYF.

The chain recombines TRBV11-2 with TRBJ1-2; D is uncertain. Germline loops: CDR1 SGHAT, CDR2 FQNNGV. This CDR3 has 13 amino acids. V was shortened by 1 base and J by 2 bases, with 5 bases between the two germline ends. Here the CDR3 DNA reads TGTGCCAGCAGCTTAGCCAGGAACTATGGCTACACCTTC. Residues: CASSLARNYGYTF.

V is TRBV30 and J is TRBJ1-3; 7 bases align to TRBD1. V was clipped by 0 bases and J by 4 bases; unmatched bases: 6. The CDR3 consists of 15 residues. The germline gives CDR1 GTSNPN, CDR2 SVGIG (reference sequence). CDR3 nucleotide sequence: TGTGCCTGGAGTGTACGGCAGGGGGTAGGAAACACCATATATTTT. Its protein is CAWSVRQGVGNTIYF.

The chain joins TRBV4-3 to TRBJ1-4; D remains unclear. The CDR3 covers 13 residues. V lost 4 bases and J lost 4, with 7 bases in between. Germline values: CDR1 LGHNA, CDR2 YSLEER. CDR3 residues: CASSPDFNEKLFF. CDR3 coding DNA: TGCGCCAGCAGCCCCGACTTTAATGAAAAACTGTTTTTT.

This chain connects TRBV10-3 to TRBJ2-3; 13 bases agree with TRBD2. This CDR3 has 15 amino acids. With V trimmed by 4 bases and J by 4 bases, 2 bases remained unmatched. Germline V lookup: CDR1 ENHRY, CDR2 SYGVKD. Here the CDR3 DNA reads TGTGCCATCAGTGGGACTAGCGGGAGCCCAGATACGCAGTATTTT. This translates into CAISGTSGSPDTQYF.

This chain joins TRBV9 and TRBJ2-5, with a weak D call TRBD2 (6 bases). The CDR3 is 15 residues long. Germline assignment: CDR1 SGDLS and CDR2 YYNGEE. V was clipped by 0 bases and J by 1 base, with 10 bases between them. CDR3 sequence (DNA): TGTGCCAGCAGCGTAGCTACGACTAGCCAAGAGACCCAGTACTTC. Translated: CASSVATTSQETQYF.

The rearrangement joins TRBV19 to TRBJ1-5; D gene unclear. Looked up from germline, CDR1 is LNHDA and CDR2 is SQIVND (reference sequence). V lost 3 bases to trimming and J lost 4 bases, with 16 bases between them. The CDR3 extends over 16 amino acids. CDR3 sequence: CASSIPYRDPNQPQHF. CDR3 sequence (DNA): TGTGCCAGTAGTATTCCGTACAGAGACCCGAATCAGCCCCAGCATTTT.

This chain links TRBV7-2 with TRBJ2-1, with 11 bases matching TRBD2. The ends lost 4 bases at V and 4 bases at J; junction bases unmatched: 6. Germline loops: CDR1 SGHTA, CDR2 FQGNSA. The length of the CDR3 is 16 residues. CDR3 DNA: TGTGCCAGCAGCTGGCGGACTAGCGGGTTATACAATGAGCAGTTCTTC. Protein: CASSWRTSGLYNEQFF. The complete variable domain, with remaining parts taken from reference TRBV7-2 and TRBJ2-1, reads GAGVSQSPSNKVTEKGKDVELRCDPISGHTALYWYRQSLGQGLEFLIYFQGNSAPDKSGLPSDRFSAERTGGSVSTLTIQRTQQEDSAVYLCASSWRTSGLYNEQFFGPGTRLTVL.

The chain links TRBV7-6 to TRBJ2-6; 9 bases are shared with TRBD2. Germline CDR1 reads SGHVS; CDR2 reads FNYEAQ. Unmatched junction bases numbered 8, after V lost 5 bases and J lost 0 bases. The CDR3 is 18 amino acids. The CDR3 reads CASSPLTSGLSGANVLTF. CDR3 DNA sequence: TGTGCCAGCAGCCCTTTGACTAGCGGCCTCTCTGGGGCCAACGTCCTGACTTTC. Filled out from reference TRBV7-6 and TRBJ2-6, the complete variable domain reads GAGVSQSPRYKVTKRGQDVALRCDPISGHVSLYWYRQALGQGPEFLTYFNYEAQQDKSGLPNDRFSAERPEGSISTLTIQRTEQRDSAMYRCASSPLTSGLSGANVLTFGAGSRLTVL.

CDR3 residues: CAWTGGETQYF. The DNA of the CDR3 is TGTGCCTGGACAGGGGGTGAGACCCAGTACTTC. V is TRBV30 and J is TRBJ2-5; 7 positions match TRBD1. J lost 5 bases, V lost 4 bases, and 1 base had no gene match. Germline V gives CDR1 GTSNPN, CDR2 SVGIG (reference sequence). The length of the CDR3 is 11 residues.

CDR3 coding DNA: TGTGCCAGCAGCGTAACAGGGTACGGGAGCAATCAGCCCCAGCATTTT. It yields the protein CASSVTGYGSNQPQHF. V and J are TRBV7-2 and TRBJ1-5, with D perhaps TRBD1 (6 bases). Trimming cost V 5 bases and J 1 base, with 15 bases left between them. CDR1 and CDR2 (germline): SGHTA, FQGNSA. There are 16 residues in the CDR3. Combining the CDR3 with reference TRBV7-2 and TRBJ1-5 gives the whole variable domain GAGVSQSPSNKVTEKGKDVELRCDPISGHTALYWYRQSLGQGLEFLIYFQGNSAPDKSGLPSDRFSAERTGGSVSTLTIQRTQQEDSAVYLCASSVTGYGSNQPQHFGDGTRLSIL.